Listed below are T cell receptor beta chains from one sample, sequenced in a study of cytomegalovirus exposure and HLA in healthy donors. Assay used: immunoSEQ multiplex PCR; TCRdb lists only in-frame clones, some missing. The sample consists of roughly 150,000 clones, more than 75% of them appearing once. Sequencing was performed on PBMCs. The receptors originated from a male donor in good health and CMV-seronegative. The CDR3 runs from the conserved cysteine through the conserved F or W. A D gene is named only where the DNA matches it firmly. Part of the rows lack a size; the others show once, few, many or a class for expanded clones.

j_gene | d_gene | abundance | v_gene | CDR3aa | CDR3nt
TRBJ1-1 | TRBD1 | - | TRBV6-6 | CASREQQGTEAFF | TGTGCCAGCAGGGAGCAACAGGGGACTGAAGCTTTCTTT
TRBJ2-1 | - | - | TRBV7-2 | CASSLETIRPYNEQFF | TGTGCCAGCAGCTTAGAGACTATAAGGCCCTACAATGAGCAGTTCTTC
TRBJ2-1 | TRBD2 | - | TRBV5-1 | CASSSSGGVNEQFF | TGCGCCAGCAGCTCTAGCGGGGGGGTCAATGAGCAGTTCTTC
TRBJ2-1 | TRBD2 | - | TRBV11-2 | CASSFGGSSGRESYNEQFF | TGTGCCAGCAGCTTCGGAGGGTCTAGCGGGAGAGAATCCTACAATGAGCAGTTCTTC
TRBJ1-2 | - | - | TRBV27 | CASSSPGQYYGYTF | TGTGCCAGCAGTTCCCCCGGACAGTACTATGGCTACACCTTC
TRBJ2-1 | - | - | TRBV2 | CASSDGGRVNEQFF | TGTGCCAGCAGTGATGGCGGCAGGGTTAATGAGCAGTTCTTC
TRBJ2-1 | - | - | TRBV4-2 | CASSLGLTYNEQFF | TGTGCCAGCAGCTTGGGACTTACCTACAATGAGCAGTTCTTC
TRBJ2-2 | TRBD2 | - | TRBV19 | CASSRGSGGNTGELFF | TGTGCCAGTAGCCGTGGGAGCGGGGGTAACACCGGGGAGCTGTTTTTT
TRBJ2-3 | - | few | TRBV5-1 | CASSPGAQSDTQYF | TGCGCCAGCAGCCCCGGAGCCCAGTCAGATACGCAGTATTTT
TRBJ2-3 | TRBD2 | - | TRBV4-3 | CASSHTGTSGADTQYF | TGCGCCAGCAGCCACACCGGGACTAGCGGGGCGGATACGCAGTATTTT